This T cell receptor beta chain comes out of a study of cytomegalovirus exposure and HLA in healthy donors. Points from the study as a whole: Sequencing artifact likely explains a cluster of highly shared sequence variants. Reportedly, diagnosis of cytomegalovirus status by the classifier showed high specificity and sensitivity. CMV serostatus was the sole immune exposure information available.

The table lists this clone with a few counts. Its antigen is undetermined. The PCR made use of 60 Vbeta and 13 Jbeta primers. Per the original methods: In a later analysis, roughly 10 million of about 80 million unique beta chains occurred in at least two donors. The assay was immunoSEQ multiplex PCR, and TCRdb's table has in-frame clones only and misses some. V and J calls and clone size are as listed in that table; D and trimming were resolved from the DNA. The table includes over 200,000 clones, more than 70% detected once. The sequencing input was PBMCs. The TCR comes from a human donor in good health.

The CDR3 reads CASSPGTGEQETQYF. The CDR3 DNA is TGCGCCAGCAGCCCGGGGACAGGAGAACAAGAGACCCAGTACTTC. The gene calls are TRBV5-1 and TRBJ2-5, with 8 positions matching TRBD1. V shed 4 bases and J 2 bases; nucleotides not matched to a gene: 7. Germline-derived CDR1 and CDR2 are SGHRS and YFSETQ. This CDR3 contains 15 residues.